These 25 T cell receptor beta chains were sequenced from one sample in a study of shared clonotypes between healthy human individuals. Produced via immunoSEQ multiplex PCR; TCRdb's table is partial and in-frame only. The profile shows 2 million to 3 million clones, over 85% of them singletons. Specimen: naive CD4+ T cells from PBMCs. Subset noted: CD45RA+ positively selected. Receptor source: a man between 18 and 29 years old in good health. Some clones in this sample may be carry-over from other donors' samples.

As regards this clone: Other DNA sequences in the same sample also yield this CDR3. The chain joins TRBV5-1 to TRBJ2-3, with 7 bases fitting TRBD2. The trim removed 1 base at V and 3 bases at J, leaving 2 bases unmatched. The CDR3 has 14 residues. Germline-derived CDR1 and CDR2 are SGHRS and YFSETQ. This chain's CDR3 is CASSLYGGTDTQYF. The CDR3 DNA reads as TGCGCCAGCAGCTTGTACGGGGGGACAGATACGCAGTATTTT.

The rearrangement uses TRBV9 and TRBJ2-3; tentative D call: TRBD1 (6 bases). The ends were cut back, 0 bases at V and 4 bases at J, with 15 bases in the middle. From germline, CDR1 is SGDLS and CDR2 YYNGEE. There are 16 residues in the CDR3. The CDR3 sequence is CASSVGQGIPPDTQYF. The CDR3 nucleotides read TGTGCCAGCAGCGTAGGGCAGGGGATTCCCCCAGATACGCAGTATTTT.

The rearrangement joins TRBV11-3 to TRBJ2-1, with TRBD2 matching over 15 bases. After removal of 1 base from V and 1 base from J, the junction contained 5 bases not matched to a gene. The CDR3 consists of 19 residues. Germline V gene sequence: CDR1 SGHNT, CDR2 YENEEA. CDR3 nucleotide sequence: TGTGCCAGCAGCTTAGTCCCGGGACTAGCGGGAGGTTCCTACAATGAGCAGTTCTTC. It codes for CASSLVPGLAGGSYNEQFF.

This chain connects TRBV27 to TRBJ1-1, with TRBD1 identical over 9 bases. This CDR3 spans 16 amino acids. V was clipped by 5 bases and J by 2 bases; unmatched bases: 9. Germline values: CDR1 MNHEY, CDR2 SMNVEV (reference sequence). In DNA form, the CDR3 reads TGTGCCAGCAGTCCCGGGACAGGGTGGGGAAACACTGAAGCTTTCTTT. It codes for CASSPGTGWGNTEAFF.

This chain links TRBV7-9 with TRBJ1-2, with D possibly being TRBD1 (6 bases). The length of the CDR3 is 14 residues. V was cut by 5 bases and J by 10 bases, with 20 bases left in between. CDR1 SEHNR and CDR2 FQNEAQ come from the germline V gene (reference sequence). Written as DNA, the CDR3 is TGTGCCAGCAGCCGAATTCAAGAGGGGGGCGACTACACCTTC. It codes for CASSRIQEGGDYTF.

This chain uses TRBV5-4 with TRBJ2-1; 9 nucleotides line up with TRBD2. The CDR3 sequence is 16 residues long. J gave up 4 bases and V 2 bases, and 7 bases lay outside the gene matches. Per germline, CDR1 SGHNT and CDR2 YYREEE (reference sequence). CDR3 sequence: CASSLSSGNNYNEQFF. CDR3 bases: TGTGCCAGCAGCTTATCTAGCGGGAATAATTACAATGAGCAGTTCTTC. Filled out from reference TRBV5-4 and TRBJ2-1, the complete variable domain reads ETGVTQSPTHLIKTRGQQVTLRCSSQSGHNTVSWYQQALGQGPQFIFQYYREEENGRGNFPPRFSGLQFPNYSSELNVNALELDDSALYLCASSLSSGNNYNEQFFGPGTRLTVL.

The chain is built from TRBV27 and TRBJ1-5, with no clear D. Per the germline V gene, CDR1 is MNHEY and CDR2 is SMNVEV (reference sequence). Trimming left V 4 bases short and J 3 bases short, with 16 bases between. The CDR3 is 16 residues long. The DNA of the CDR3 is TGTGCCAGCAGTTCTAAGGGCCTTGGGATCAATCAGCCCCAGCATTTT. Protein product: CASSSKGLGINQPQHF.

The gene calls are TRBV4-1 and TRBJ1-6; D may be TRBD1 (6 bases). The CDR3 runs 16 residues. Trimming removed 0 bases from V and 17 bases from J, with 23 bases in between. Germline V lookup: CDR1 MGHRA, CDR2 YSYEKL. The CDR3 region has the DNA TGCGCCAGCAGCCAAGATCGGGACAACTATTCAGGCCATGTCCACTTT. Its protein is CASSQDRDNYSGHVHF.

The chain uses TRBV6-6 and TRBJ2-7, with 8 bases aligning to TRBD2. Germline trimming cut 0 bases from V and 2 bases from J; bases unmatched to any gene: 3. The CDR3 totals 15 residues. In germline, CDR1 is MNHNY, CDR2 SVGAGI (reference sequence). The DNA of the CDR3 is TGTGCCAGCAGTTACTCGACCGGGAGGGCCTACGAGCAGTACTTC. Its translation: CASSYSTGRAYEQYF.

A note on this clone: The same CDR3 is also encoded by other DNA sequences in this sample. This chain connects TRBV6-1 to TRBJ2-7; D is uncertain. The CDR3 consists of 13 residues. V dropped 0 bases and J dropped 2 bases, with 5 bases sitting between them. Germline CDR1 is MNHNS and CDR2 is SASEGT. As DNA, the CDR3 is TGTGCCAGCAGTGAAGCGGGCCCCTACGAGCAGTACTTC. It codes for CASSEAGPYEQYF.

Of note for this clone: Other DNA sequences of this sample code for an identical CDR3. This rearrangement joins TRBV5-4 to TRBJ2-7, with D possibly called TRBD1 or TRBD2 (5 bases each). Germline V lookup: CDR1 SGHNT, CDR2 YYREEE (reference sequence). This CDR3 is built from 14 residues. V was trimmed by 4 bases and J by 1 base, leaving 12 bases between them. The CDR3 nucleotides are TGTGCCAGCAGCCCCGGGACGGGGTCCTACGAGCAGTACTTC. Translation: CASSPGTGSYEQYF.

J is TRBJ2-2 and V is TRBV18; 8 positions match TRBD2. V lost 2 bases and J lost 7; bases outside the gene matches: 9. Germline V gene lookup returns CDR1 KGHSH and CDR2 LQKENI. This CDR3 region has 16 residues. CDR3 coding DNA: TGTGCCAGCTCACCAGTAGTCTCCGGGACTAGCGGGGAGCTGTTTTTT. This codes for CASSPVVSGTSGELFF. The full variable domain, in which reference TRBV18 and TRBJ2-2 provide the parts outside the CDR3, is NAGVMQNPRHLVRRRGQEARLRCSPMKGHSHVYWYRQLPEEGLKFMVYLQKENIIDESGMPKERFSAEFPKEGPSILRIQQVVRGDSAAYFCASSPVVSGTSGELFFGEGSRLTVL.

The V gene is TRBV7-9, the J gene TRBJ2-1; 13 nucleotides agree with TRBD2. Germline V gives CDR1 SEHNR, CDR2 FQNEAQ (reference sequence). V lost 5 bases and J lost 7; bases outside the gene matches: 5. This CDR3 contains 15 residues. CDR3 DNA: TGTGCCAGCAGCAAGAGACTAGCGGGAGGTAATGAGCAGTTCTTC. The encoded protein is CASSKRLAGGNEQFF.

The chain combines TRBV5-8 with TRBJ1-3; possibly TRBD1 for D (6 bases). CDR3 length equals 15 residues. V lost 4 bases and J lost 5, with 16 bases in between. Germline V gene lookup returns CDR1 SGHTS and CDR2 YDEGEE. CDR3 sequence: CASSLTGTPRNTIYF. CDR3 sequence (DNA): TGTGCCAGCAGCCTCACCGGGACACCAAGAAACACCATATATTTT. The entire variable domain, with the rest obtained from reference TRBV5-8 and TRBJ1-3, is as follows: EAGVTQSPTHLIKTRGQQATLRCSPISGHTSVYWYQQALGLGLQFLLWYDEGEERNRGNFPPRFSGRQFPNYSSELNVNALELEDSALYLCASSLTGTPRNTIYFGEGSWLTVV.

The gene calls are TRBV21-1 and TRBJ1-5. TRBV21-1 is a pseudogene segment. There are 14 residues in the CDR3. The CDR3 is CASSNKNGYQPQHF. DNA for the CDR3: TGTGCCAGCAGCAATAAAAACGGCTATCAGCCCCAGCATTTT.

This chain joins TRBV5-1 and TRBJ1-5; tentatively, D is TRBD1 (5 bases). The V end was cut by 4 bases, the J end by 2 bases, with 13 bases between. Germline V gene lookup returns CDR1 SGHRS and CDR2 YFSETQ. The CDR3 is made up of 15 amino acids. The chain's CDR3 is CASSPGLGRNQPQHF. The CDR3 DNA reads as TGCGCCAGCAGCCCGGGGTTGGGACGCAATCAGCCCCAGCATTTT.

V usage is TRBV29-1 and J usage is TRBJ2-6; D tentatively fits TRBD1 or TRBD2 (7 bases each). The CDR3 has 15 amino acids. CDR1 and CDR2 from the germline V gene are SQVTM and ANQGSEA. Trimming removed 5 bases from V and 0 bases from J, with 11 bases in between. DNA of the CDR3: TGCAGCGTTCAGGGGGGGGCCTCTGGGGCCAACGTCCTGACTTTC. Translating gives CSVQGGASGANVLTF.

J is TRBJ2-2 and V is TRBV6-1, with 7 bases aligning to TRBD2. Trimming at V came to 6 bases and at J to 4 bases, leaving 8 bases not matched to a gene. Germline lookup yields CDR1 MNHNS and CDR2 SASEGT. The CDR3 extends over 15 amino acids. The CDR3 bases are TGTGCCAGCAGAAGAGCGGGATTGGCCACCGGGGAGCTGTTTTTT. As protein: CASRRAGLATGELFF.

This clone was counted once. Other DNA sequences in this sample translate to the same CDR3. This sequence joins TRBV28 and TRBJ2-3; TRBD1 matches at 7 bases. This CDR3 is built from 14 residues. Germline V lookup: CDR1 MDHEN, CDR2 SYDVKM. V lost 5 bases to trimming and J lost 1 base; unmatched junction nucleotides: 3. In nucleotides, the CDR3 is TGTGCCAGCAGTCCCGACAGGGGCACAGATACGCAGTATTTT. This gives the protein CASSPDRGTDTQYF.

V and J are TRBV9 and TRBJ1-3; D not resolved. V was cut by 0 bases and J by 0 bases, with 13 bases left in between. Germline V gene sequence: CDR1 SGDLS, CDR2 YYNGEE. CDR3 size: 17 residues. The DNA of the CDR3 is TGTGCCAGCAGCGTAGCTACGGGGTATTCCTCTGGAAACACCATATATTTT. Protein product: CASSVATGYSSGNTIYF.

This clone was seen once. This chain links TRBV30 with TRBJ1-1; TRBD1 matches at 7 bases. CDR1 and CDR2 from the germline V gene are GTSNPN and SVGIG (reference sequence). V lost 2 bases and J lost 1; bases outside the gene matches: 7. This CDR3 comprises 15 residues. CDR3 loop: CAWSSKTGRNTEAFF. CDR3 bases: TGTGCCTGGAGTAGCAAGACAGGGAGGAACACTGAAGCTTTCTTT.

The chain employs TRBV4-2 and TRBJ2-2; 10 nucleotides match TRBD2. J was trimmed by 5 bases and V by 4 bases; bases with no gene match: 16. Germline V CDR1 and CDR2: LGHNA, YNFKEQ. The length of the CDR3 is 19 residues. The CDR3 spells CASSPLYEAGGPGTGELFF. In nucleotides, the CDR3 is TGTGCCAGCAGCCCCCTTTACGAAGCGGGAGGGCCGGGGACCGGGGAGCTGTTTTTT.

V gene TRBV28 combines with J gene TRBJ2-1; tentative D call: TRBD1 (5 bases). Trimming shortened V by 8 bases and J by 0 bases, and 17 bases separated the two germline ends. The V gene's germline CDR1 is MDHEN and CDR2 SYDVKM. The CDR3 runs 16 residues. The CDR3 region is CASRPSRASSYNEQFF. The CDR3 bases are TGTGCCAGCCGCCCCAGCAGGGCTAGCTCCTACAATGAGCAGTTCTTC.

V usage is TRBV29-1 and J usage is TRBJ2-2; D is tentatively TRBD1 or TRBD2 (6 bases each). CDR3 size: 15 residues. Germline values: CDR1 SQVTM, CDR2 ANQGSEA. The V end lost 2 bases, the J end lost 7 bases, and 17 bases lay between the germline ends. The CDR3 DNA is TGCAGCGTTGAAAGGTTGGGGGGCGTTAGCGGGGAGCTGTTTTTT. It codes for CSVERLGGVSGELFF.

The chain joins TRBV27 to TRBJ1-2; 9 bases are shared with TRBD1. V lost 6 bases to trimming and J lost 4 bases; unmatched junction nucleotides: 3. Germline V CDR1 and CDR2: MNHEY, SMNVEV (reference sequence). The CDR3 runs 13 residues. CDR3 coding DNA: TGTGCCAGCAGGTTGGGACAGGGCTATGGCTACACCTTC. This encodes CASRLGQGYGYTF.